This T cell receptor (beta chain) stems from a study of T cell changes during pregnancy in multiple sclerosis. The repertoire was sequenced with immunoSEQ multiplex PCR; TCRdb's copy has only in-frame clones and lacks some. The data contain approximately 83,000 clones, 90% to 95% of them singletons. This CDR3 has 14 residues. Trimming removed 0 bases from V and 5 bases from J, with 9 bases in between. Per the germline V gene, CDR1 is SGHRS and CDR2 is YFSETQ. The sequence was obtained from a female donor with multiple sclerosis, enrolled in a pregnancy study. The V call is TRBV5-1, the J call TRBJ2-1; D unclear. This specimen consisted of peripheral blood, obtained in the first trimester of pregnancy. The CDR3: CASSLERPNNEQFF. In DNA, the CDR3 is TGCGCCAGCAGCTTGGAGAGGCCAAACAATGAGCAGTTCTTC. The variable domain in full, completed from reference TRBV5-1 and TRBJ2-1, reads KAGVTQTPRYLIKTRGQQVTLSCSPISGHRSVSWYQQTPGQGLQFLFEYFSETQRNKGNFPGRFSGRQFSNSRSEMNVSTLELGDSALYLCASSLERPNNEQFFGPGTRLTVL.